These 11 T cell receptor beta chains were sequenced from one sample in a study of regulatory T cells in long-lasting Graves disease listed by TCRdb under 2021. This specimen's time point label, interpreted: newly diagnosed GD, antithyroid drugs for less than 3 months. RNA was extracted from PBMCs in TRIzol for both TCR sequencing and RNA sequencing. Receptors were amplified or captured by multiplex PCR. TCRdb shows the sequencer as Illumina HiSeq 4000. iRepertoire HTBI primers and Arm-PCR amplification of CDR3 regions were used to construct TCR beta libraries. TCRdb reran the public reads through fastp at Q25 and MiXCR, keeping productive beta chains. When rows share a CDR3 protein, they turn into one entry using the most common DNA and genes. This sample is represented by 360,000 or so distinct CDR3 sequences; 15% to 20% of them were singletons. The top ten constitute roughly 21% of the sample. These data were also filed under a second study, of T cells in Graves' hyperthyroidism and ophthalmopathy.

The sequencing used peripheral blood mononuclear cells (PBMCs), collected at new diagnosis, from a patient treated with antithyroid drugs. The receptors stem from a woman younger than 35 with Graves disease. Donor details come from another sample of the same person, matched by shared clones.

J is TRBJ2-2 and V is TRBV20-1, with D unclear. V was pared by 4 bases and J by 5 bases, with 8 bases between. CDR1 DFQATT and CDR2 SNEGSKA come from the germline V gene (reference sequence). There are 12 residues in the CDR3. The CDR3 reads CSANAHTGELFF. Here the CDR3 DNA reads TGCAGTGCTAACGCGCATACCGGGGAGCTGTTTTTT.

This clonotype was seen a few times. CDR3 amino acids: CASRLNRGSATNEKLFF. CDR3 sequence (DNA): TGTGCCAGCAGGCTGAACAGGGGGTCTGCAACTAATGAAAAACTGTTTTTT. V gene TRBV7-2 combines with J gene TRBJ1-4; 8 nucleotides agree with TRBD1. The J segment lost 0 bases and the V segment lost 6 bases, leaving 9 bases of the junction unmatched. Looked up from germline, CDR1 is SGHTA and CDR2 is FQGNSA. This CDR3 contains 17 residues.

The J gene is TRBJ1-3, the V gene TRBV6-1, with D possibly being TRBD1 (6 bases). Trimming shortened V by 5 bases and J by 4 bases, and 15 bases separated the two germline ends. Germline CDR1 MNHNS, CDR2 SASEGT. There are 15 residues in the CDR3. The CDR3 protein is CASSRGRSGGNTIYF. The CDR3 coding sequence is TGTGCCAGCAGTCGGGGGCGCTCGGGAGGAAACACCATATATTTT.

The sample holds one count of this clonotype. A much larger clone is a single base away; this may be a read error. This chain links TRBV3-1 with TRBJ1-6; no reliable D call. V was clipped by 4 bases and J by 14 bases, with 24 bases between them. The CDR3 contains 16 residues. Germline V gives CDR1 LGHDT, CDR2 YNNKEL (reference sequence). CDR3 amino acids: CASSPTSSDWGSALHF. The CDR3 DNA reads TGTGCCAGCAGCCCTACGAGCAGTGATTGGGGATCAGCCCTCCACTTT.

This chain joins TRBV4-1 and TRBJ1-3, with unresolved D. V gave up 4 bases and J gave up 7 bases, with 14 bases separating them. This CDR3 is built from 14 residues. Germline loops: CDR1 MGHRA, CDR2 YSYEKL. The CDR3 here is CASSPQKEDNTIYF. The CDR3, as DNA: TGCGCCAGCAGCCCACAGAAAGAGGACAACACCATATATTTT.

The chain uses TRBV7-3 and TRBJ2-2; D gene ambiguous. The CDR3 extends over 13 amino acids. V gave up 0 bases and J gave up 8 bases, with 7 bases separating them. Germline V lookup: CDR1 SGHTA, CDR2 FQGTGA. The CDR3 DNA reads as TGTGCCAGCAGCTTAACGGTTCAGGGGGAGCTGTTTTTT. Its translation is CASSLTVQGELFF.

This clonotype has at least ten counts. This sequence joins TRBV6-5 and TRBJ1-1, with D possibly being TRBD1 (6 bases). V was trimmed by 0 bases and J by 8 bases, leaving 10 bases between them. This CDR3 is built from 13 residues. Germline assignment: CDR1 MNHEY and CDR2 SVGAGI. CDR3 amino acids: CASSYSVGGEAFF. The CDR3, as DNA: TGTGCCAGCAGTTACTCGGTCGGGGGCGAAGCTTTCTTT.

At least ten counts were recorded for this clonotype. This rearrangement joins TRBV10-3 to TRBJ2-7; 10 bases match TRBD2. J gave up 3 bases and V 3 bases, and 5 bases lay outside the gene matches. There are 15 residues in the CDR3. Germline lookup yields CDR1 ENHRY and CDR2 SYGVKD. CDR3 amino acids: CAISEGLAANYEQYF. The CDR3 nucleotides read TGTGCCATCAGTGAAGGACTAGCGGCAAACTACGAGCAGTACTTC.

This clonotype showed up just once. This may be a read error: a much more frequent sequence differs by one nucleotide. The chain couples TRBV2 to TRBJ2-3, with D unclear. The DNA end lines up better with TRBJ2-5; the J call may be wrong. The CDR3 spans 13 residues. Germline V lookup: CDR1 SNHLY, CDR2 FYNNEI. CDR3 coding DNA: TGTGCCAGCAGTGTTCCAAGCTTCGAGACCCAGTACTTC. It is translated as CASSVPSFETQYF.

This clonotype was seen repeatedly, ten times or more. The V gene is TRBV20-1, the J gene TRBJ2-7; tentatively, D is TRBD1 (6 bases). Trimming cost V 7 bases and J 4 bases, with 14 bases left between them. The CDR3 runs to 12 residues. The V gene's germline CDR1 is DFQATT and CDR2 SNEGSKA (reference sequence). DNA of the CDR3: TGCAGTGGACAGGCGGATGGGTACGAGCAGTACTTC. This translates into CSGQADGYEQYF.

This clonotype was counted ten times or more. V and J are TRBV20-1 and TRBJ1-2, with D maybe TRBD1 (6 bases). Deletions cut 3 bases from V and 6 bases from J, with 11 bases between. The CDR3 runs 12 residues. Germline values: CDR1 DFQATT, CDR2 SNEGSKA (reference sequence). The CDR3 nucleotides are TGCAGTGCTAGTACAGGGCTAAATGGCTACACCTTC. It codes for CSASTGLNGYTF.